The entry that follows covers one T cell receptor beta chain sequence. The source of the sample is a study of blood T cell repertoires in COVID-19. Whole-study context: T cells, B-cell-depleted T cells, or PBMCs provided the cDNA or gDNA that served as material.

Cohorts were determined from participant-reported clinical history. Before they entered the study, exposed participants had met a COVID-19 case within 2 weeks. Authors' data handling: Amplification of reference gene primers provided the estimated nucleated cell counts. Assay: immunoSEQ multiplex PCR; the TCRdb copy retains only in-frame clones and omits some. The DNA gave D and trimming, while V, J and clone size come from that table. The table has approximately 220,000 clones, roughly 80% seen once; the top ten hold more than 4.5%. The length of the CDR3 is 17 residues. With 6 bases clipped from V and 5 bases from J, the junction kept 12 bases outside the gene matches. CDR1 is SGHTA and CDR2 is FQGNSA in the germline V gene.

The sequenced material came from PBMCs or T cells enriched from blood (not recorded which). The chain recombines TRBV7-2 with TRBJ2-5, with 13 bases aligning to TRBD2. The clonotype comes from a woman aged 45-65 years who had been exposed to COVID-19. CDR3 DNA sequence: TGTGCCAGCAGTAGTCTTCCAGGACTAGCGGGGGTGGAGACCCAGTACTTC. It is translated as CASSSLPGLAGVETQYF.